Each of the 9 T cell receptor beta chains below was sequenced from the same sample in a study of blood T cell repertoires in COVID-19. Libraries were prepared by immunoSEQ multiplex PCR; TCRdb keeps only in-frame clonotypes and omits some of them. This table has some 350,000 clones, around 87% appearing once. The sequenced material came from PBMCs or T cells enriched from blood (not recorded which). These receptors originate from a woman in her thirties who had recovered from COVID-19.

The V call is TRBV7-3, the J call TRBJ1-1; D possibly corresponds to TRBD1 (5 bases). Germline loops: CDR1 SGHTA, CDR2 FQGTGA. V dropped 5 bases and J dropped 3 bases, with 10 bases sitting between them. The CDR3 consists of 13 residues. CDR3 loop: CASSVTVDTEAFF. The CDR3 nucleotides read TGTGCCAGCAGCGTGACAGTTGACACTGAAGCTTTCTTT.

The gene calls are TRBV11-3 and TRBJ2-1; 11 bases fit TRBD2. This CDR3 spans 18 amino acids. Germline lookup yields CDR1 SGHNT and CDR2 YENEEA. J was trimmed by 2 bases and V by 3 bases; bases with no gene match: 9. CDR3 sequence reads: CASSLETSGGPAYNEQFF. The CDR3 DNA sequence: TGTGCCAGCAGCTTGGAAACTAGCGGGGGACCCGCCTACAATGAGCAGTTCTTC.

The chain uses TRBV27 and TRBJ1-2, with D possibly matching TRBD1 (5 bases). The CDR3 is made up of 13 amino acids. The germline V gene encodes CDR1 MNHEY and CDR2 SMNVEV (reference sequence). Trimming cost V 6 bases and J 6 bases, with 14 bases left between them. CDR3 sequence reads: CASRAGERNGYTF. DNA for the CDR3: TGTGCCAGCAGGGCGGGGGAAAGGAATGGCTACACCTTC.

The CDR3 region is CASSQAWQLHYGYTF. The CDR3, as DNA: TGCGCCAGCAGCCAAGCCTGGCAGTTGCATTATGGCTACACCTTC. V is TRBV4-3 and J is TRBJ1-2; D ambiguous. Per germline, CDR1 LGHNA and CDR2 YSLEER. The CDR3 consists of 15 residues. Trimming stripped 1 base from V and 5 bases from J, with 14 bases between.

The V and J genes are TRBV4-1 and TRBJ1-2; the D is unclear. The CDR3 is made up of 16 amino acids. Germline CDR1 reads MGHRA; CDR2 reads YSYEKL. With 2 bases removed from V and 1 base from J, the gap between germline ends came to 14 bases. The CDR3 nucleotides read TGCGCCAGCAGCCAAATTGTTGCGGAAAGTAACTATGGCTACACCTTC. The encoded protein is CASSQIVAESNYGYTF.

The V and J genes are TRBV5-1 and TRBJ1-2; D perhaps matches TRBD1 (5 bases). The germline CDR1 and CDR2 sequences are SGHRS and YFSETQ. This CDR3 contains 14 residues. Deletions cut 1 base from V and 2 bases from J, with 9 bases between. Written as DNA, the CDR3 is TGCGCCAGCAGCTTGACCAGGGCGAACTATGGCTACACCTTC. Translation: CASSLTRANYGYTF.

The chain is built from TRBV20-1 and TRBJ1-2; no definite D call. This CDR3 contains 11 residues. Germline CDR1 is DFQATT and CDR2 is SNEGSKA (reference sequence). The germline V and J ends were trimmed by 6 bases and 7 bases, with 12 bases remaining between them. CDR3 residues: CSAGGEVGYTF. Here the CDR3 DNA reads TGCAGTGCCGGTGGTGAAGTTGGCTACACCTTC.

CDR3 loop: CASSLGGQGLPYGYTF. CDR3 nucleotides: TGCGCCAGCAGCTTGGGGGGACAGGGGCTTCCATATGGCTACACCTTC. V usage is TRBV5-1 and J usage is TRBJ1-2; TRBD1 matches at 10 bases. Germline assignment: CDR1 SGHRS and CDR2 YFSETQ. The length of the CDR3 is 16 residues. V was pared by 0 bases and J by 5 bases, with 7 bases of the junction left unmatched.

This clone was seen just once. This chain links TRBV21-1 with TRBJ2-7; the D call TRBD1 from the table was never checked on the DNA. TRBV21-1 is a pseudogene. The CDR3 has 13 amino acids. CDR3 sequence: CASTDRGQHEQYF. The CDR3 DNA reads as TGTGCCAGCACCGACAGGGGGCAACACGAGCAGTACTTC.